Listed below are T cell receptor beta chains from one sample, sequenced in a study of identical twins. One entry per CDR3 protein, called by TCRdb with MiXCR from the 5' RACE reads. Found here are around 1.7 million distinct CDR3 sequences, under 35% of them singletons; the top ten hold about 0.27%. The sample comprised cord blood. These receptors all come from a newborn girl in good health. Each CDR3 is given with its conserved first and last residue. The order of the fields is clone size, J gene, D gene, V gene, CDR3 protein, CDR3 DNA. D genes are given only for firm matches. Clone size is shown for a subset of rows, as once, few, many or a class of expanded clone.

.,TRBJ2-1,TRBD2,TRBV7-2,CASSRTSALYNEQFF,TGTGCCAGCAGCCGGACTAGCGCCCTTTACAATGAGCAGTTCTTC
.,TRBJ2-1,TRBD2,TRBV20-1,CSAKGLAPAGGLYNEQFF,TGCAGTGCTAAGGGACTAGCGCCAGCGGGCGGCTTGTACAATGAGCAGTTCTTC
.,TRBJ2-7,TRBD2,TRBV5-6,CASSYRSGGASYNEQYF,TGTGCCAGCAGCTACCGTAGCGGGGGGGCATCCTACAATGAGCAGTACTTC
few,TRBJ1-5,.,TRBV28,CASKEVSQPQHF,TGTGCCAGCAAGGAGGTGAGTCAGCCCCAGCATTTT
.,TRBJ2-1,TRBD2,TRBV7-2,CASSLTPGLASYNEQFF,TGTGCCAGCAGCCTCACCCCGGGACTAGCGTCCTACAATGAGCAGTTCTTC
.,TRBJ1-1,.,TRBV29-1,CSVSGTLNTEAFF,TGCAGCGTCTCCGGGACCTTGAACACTGAAGCTTTCTTT
few,TRBJ2-7,TRBD2,TRBV12-3/TRBV12-4,CASSLGWRESNEQYF,TGTGCCAGCAGTTTGGGATGGCGGGAGTCGAACGAGCAGTACTTC
.,TRBJ1-2,TRBD1,TRBV10-3,CAISESQTGRYYGYTF,TGTGCCATCAGTGAGTCCCAGACAGGGAGGTACTATGGCTACACCTTC
.,TRBJ2-5,TRBD2,TRBV7-2,CASSGTSGRPHNEQYF,TGTGCCAGCAGTGGGACTAGCGGGAGGCCGCACAATGAGCAGTACTTC
.,TRBJ2-1,TRBD2,TRBV20-1,CSARDLWAGVGNEQFF,TGCAGTGCTAGAGATCTTTGGGCGGGAGTAGGCAATGAGCAGTTCTTC
.,TRBJ2-7,.,TRBV28,CASTPGTSHYEQYF,TGTGCCAGCACCCCTGGGACTTCCCACTACGAGCAGTACTTC
.,TRBJ2-7,.,TRBV28,CASSFRLSCEQYF,TGTGCCAGCAGTTTTCGCTTATCCTGCGAGCAGTACTTC
.,TRBJ1-1,TRBD1,TRBV6-1,CASSRIKNNIGGQLNTEAFF,TGTGCCAGCAGCCGAATAAAAAACAATATAGGGGGCCAGTTGAACACTGAAGCTTTCTTT
.,TRBJ2-7,.,TRBV12-3/TRBV12-4,CASSLPVLTSYEQYF,TGTGCCAGCAGTTTGCCAGTCTTAACCTCCTACGAGCAGTACTTC
.,TRBJ2-3,TRBD2,TRBV28,CASSSPRGGRGADTQYF,TGTGCCAGCAGTTCCCCCAGGGGCGGGAGGGGAGCAGATACGCAGTATTTT
few,TRBJ1-2,.,TRBV7-9,CASSVSPRGYTF,TGTGCCAGCAGTGTCTCTCCGCGGGGCTACACCTTC
few,TRBJ2-3,.,TRBV20-1,CSARQGGSTDTQYF,TGCAGTGCTAGACAGGGGGGGAGCACAGATACGCAGTATTTT
.,TRBJ1-5,.,TRBV15,CATSKWKGTISNQPQHF,TGTGCCACCAGTAAATGGAAGGGGACGATTAGCAATCAGCCCCAGCATTTT
few,TRBJ1-2,.,TRBV7-2,CASILTTGNYGYTF,TGTGCCAGCATCCTTACAACAGGGAACTATGGCTACACCTTC
.,TRBJ2-2,.,TRBV20-1,CSATGGGTGELFF,TGCAGTGCTACAGGGGGAGGGACCGGGGAGCTGTTTTTT
few,TRBJ2-7,.,TRBV6-1,CASSLLELVGWYEQYF,TGTGCCAGCAGTCTTCTAGAGCTGGTGGGTTGGTACGAGCAGTACTTC
few,TRBJ1-6,.,TRBV7-2,CASSIGYSPLHF,TGTGCCAGCAGTATTGGGTATTCACCCCTCCACTTT
few,TRBJ1-4,.,TRBV4-2,CASSQDRTSNEKLFF,TGTGCCAGCAGCCAAGATCGAACTAGTAATGAAAAACTGTTTTTT
.,TRBJ2-3,TRBD2,TRBV27,CASSFGRKASGPGTQYF,TGTGCCAGCAGTTTTGGTAGGAAGGCTAGCGGGCCAGGTACGCAGTATTTT
.,TRBJ2-4,.,TRBV16,CASSPSGRRAKNIQYF,TGTGCCAGCAGCCCTTCAGGGCGTAGGGCCAAAAACATTCAGTACTTC
.,TRBJ1-6,.,TRBV20-1,CSASRGYGVSPPHF,TGCAGTGCTAGTCGAGGGTACGGCGTGTCACCCCCCCACTTT
.,TRBJ2-7,.,TRBV27,CTSSSSTARSEQYF,TGTACCAGCAGTTCTAGTACCGCGCGATCCGAGCAGTACTTC
.,TRBJ2-3,TRBD2,TRBV5-1,CASSFAITSGPSTDTQYF,TGCGCCAGCAGCTTCGCCATCACTAGCGGGCCTAGCACAGATACGCAGTATTTT
.,TRBJ1-6,.,TRBV6-1,CASSERGTSPLHF,TGTGCCAGCAGTGAACGGGGGACCTCACCCCTCCACTTT
.,TRBJ1-1,.,TRBV5-1,CASSLDPGTLNTEAFF,TGCGCCAGCAGCTTGGACCCGGGGACCTTGAACACTGAAGCTTTCTTT
few,TRBJ1-2,TRBD1,TRBV6-5,CASSPGGKGYTF,TGTGCCAGCAGCCCAGGGGGAAAAGGCTACACCTTC
.,TRBJ1-4,.,TRBV20-1,CSATGLEKLFF,TGCAGTGCCACAGGTTTAGAAAAACTGTTTTTT
.,TRBJ1-3,.,TRBV25-1,CASSVGTSGNTIYF,TGTGCCAGCAGTGTGGGAACTTCTGGAAACACCATATATTTT
many,TRBJ1-2,TRBD1,TRBV12-3/TRBV12-4,CASSTGAYGYTF,TGTGCCAGCAGCACAGGGGCCTATGGCTACACCTTC
.,TRBJ2-1,.,TRBV20-1,CSARDPGKTSNEQFF,TGCAGTGCTAGAGATCCGGGAAAGACCAGCAATGAGCAGTTCTTC
few,TRBJ1-4,.,TRBV3-1,CASSQGGRRSNEKLFF,TGTGCCAGCAGCCAAGGGGGCCGGCGTAGCAATGAAAAACTGTTTTTT
few,TRBJ2-7,.,TRBV6-5,CASSWASIAPYEQYF,TGTGCCAGCAGTTGGGCCTCCATCGCACCCTACGAGCAGTACTTC
.,TRBJ2-7,.,TRBV3-1,CASSQKNGPYEQYF,TGTGCCAGCAGCCAAAAGAACGGCCCCTACGAGCAGTACTTC
.,TRBJ1-1,.,TRBV20-1,CSAILQGAEAFF,TGCAGTGCCATCCTACAAGGCGCTGAAGCTTTCTTT
.,TRBJ2-3,TRBD1,TRBV4-2,CAGSQNTGGSTDTQYF,TGTGCCGGCAGCCAGAATACAGGGGGCAGCACAGATACGCAGTATTTT